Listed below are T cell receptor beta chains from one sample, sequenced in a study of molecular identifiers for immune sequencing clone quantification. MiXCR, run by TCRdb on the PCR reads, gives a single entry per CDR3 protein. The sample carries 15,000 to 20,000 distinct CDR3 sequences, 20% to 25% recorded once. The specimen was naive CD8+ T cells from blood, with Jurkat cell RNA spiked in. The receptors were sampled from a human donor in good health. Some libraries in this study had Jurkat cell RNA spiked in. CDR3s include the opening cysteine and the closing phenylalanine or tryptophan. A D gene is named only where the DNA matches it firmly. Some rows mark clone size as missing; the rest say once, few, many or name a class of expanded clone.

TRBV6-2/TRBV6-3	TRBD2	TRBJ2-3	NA	TGTGCCAGCAGTTATCGAGCGGGGCGCACAGATACGCAGTATTTT	CASSYRAGRTDTQYF
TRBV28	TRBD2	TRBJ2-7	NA	TGTGCCAGCAGCCTGGGACTAGCGACCTACGAGCAGTACTTC	CASSLGLATYEQYF
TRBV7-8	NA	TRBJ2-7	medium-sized	TGTGCCAGCAGCTTACTCGGCGGGGCCTACGAGCAGTACTTC	CASSLLGGAYEQYF
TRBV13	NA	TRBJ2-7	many	TGTGCCAGCAGCACGCGGGGCGAGCAGTACTTC	CASSTRGEQYF
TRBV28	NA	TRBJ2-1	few	TGTGCCAGCAGTTATTCCCTTATTGAGCAGTTCTTC	CASSYSLIEQFF
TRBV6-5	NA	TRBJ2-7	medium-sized	TGTGCCAGCAGCCACCAGACTGAAAGACCCTACGAGCAGTACTTC	CASSHQTERPYEQYF
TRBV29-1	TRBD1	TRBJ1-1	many	TGCAGCGCCATTTCGACAGGGTCGGTCACTGAAGCTTTCTTT	CSAISTGSVTEAFF
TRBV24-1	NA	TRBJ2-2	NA	TGTGCCACCAGTCCCAACGGTAACACCGGGGAGCTGTTTTTT	CATSPNGNTGELFF
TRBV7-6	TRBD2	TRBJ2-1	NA	TGTGCCAGCAGCTTCCCTCGAGCGGGAGCAACATACAATGAGCAGTTCTTC	CASSFPRAGATYNEQFF
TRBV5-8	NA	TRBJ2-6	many	TGTGCCAGCAGCTTGGTCCACTCTGGGGCCAACGTCCTGACTTTC	CASSLVHSGANVLTF
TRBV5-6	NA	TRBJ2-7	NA	TGTGCCAGCAGCCCGGGGGCTAGCAGAATCTACGAGCAGTACTTC	CASSPGASRIYEQYF
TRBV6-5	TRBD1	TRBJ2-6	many	TGCGCCAGCAGTTACGTGGACAGGGGGCTGCTTGGGGCCAACGTCCTGACTTTC	CASSYVDRGLLGANVLTF
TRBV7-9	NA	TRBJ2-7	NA	TGTGCCAGCAGCTCCGCCGGACTTGTATCCTACGAGCAGTACTTC	CASSSAGLVSYEQYF
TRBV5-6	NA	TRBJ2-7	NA	TGTGCCAGCAGCTTTGGGCAGGGGATCTTGCGCGAGCAGTACTTC	CASSFGQGILREQYF
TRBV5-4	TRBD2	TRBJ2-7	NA	TGTGCCAGCAGCTTCGAACTAGCGGGATACGAGCAGTACTTC	CASSFELAGYEQYF
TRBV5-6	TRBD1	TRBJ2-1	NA	TGTGCCAGCAGCTTTGGGACAGGAGACAATGAGCAGTTCTTC	CASSFGTGDNEQFF
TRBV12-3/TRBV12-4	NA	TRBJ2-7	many	TGTGCCAGCAGTTTCGGGGGACAGTTTAGTTACGAGCAGTACTTC	CASSFGGQFSYEQYF
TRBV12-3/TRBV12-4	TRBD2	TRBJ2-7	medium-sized	TGTGCCAGCAGTGCCGGGTGGGGAGGGCCAAGCTCCTACGAGCAGTACTTC	CASSAGWGGPSSYEQYF
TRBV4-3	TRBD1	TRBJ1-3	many	TGCGCCAGCAGCCAAGCGGACAGGGGGCCAAACTCTGGAAACACCATATATTTT	CASSQADRGPNSGNTIYF
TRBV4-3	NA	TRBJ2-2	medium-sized	TGCGCCAGCAGCCAAGAAGATGGGTCAGGGAACACCGGGGAGCTGTTTTTT	CASSQEDGSGNTGELFF
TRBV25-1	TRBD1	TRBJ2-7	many	TGTGCCAGCAGGGACCGGGACAGGGGCTACGAGCAGTACTTC	CASRDRDRGYEQYF
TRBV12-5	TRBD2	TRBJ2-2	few	TGTGCTAGTGGTCTCCTTTTGGACGCCCGGCTAGCGGTGAACACCGGGGAGCTGTTTTTT	CASGLLLDARLAVNTGELFF
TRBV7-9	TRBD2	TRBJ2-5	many	TGTGCCAGCAGCCTCCCCCCGGGGGGACTAGCGGGAGAAAGGGAGACCCAGTACTTC	CASSLPPGGLAGERETQYF
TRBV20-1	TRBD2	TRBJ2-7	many	TGCAGTGCTACCGGGACTAGGGATTACGAGCAGTACTTC	CSATGTRDYEQYF
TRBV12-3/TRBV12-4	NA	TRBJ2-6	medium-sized	TGTGCCAGCAATCCCTCCTGGGGCAATTCTGGGGCCAACGTCCTGACTTTC	CASNPSWGNSGANVLTF
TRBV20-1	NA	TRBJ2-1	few	TGCAGTGCTAGATTGACGGGGGAGTACAATGAGCAGTTCTTC	CSARLTGEYNEQFF
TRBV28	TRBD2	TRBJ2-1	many	TGTGCCAGCAGCCAAACCCGGGGACTAGCGGGAGTTTATGAGCAGTTCTTC	CASSQTRGLAGVYEQFF
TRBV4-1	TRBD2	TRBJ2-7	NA	TGCGCCAGCGGCCAAGCTAGCGGTTCGTCCTACGAGCAGTACTTC	CASGQASGSSYEQYF
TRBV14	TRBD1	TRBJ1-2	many	TGTGCCAGCAGCCCCGGGACAGTCTATGGCTACACCTTC	CASSPGTVYGYTF
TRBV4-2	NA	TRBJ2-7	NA	TGTGCCAGCAGCCAAGAGCTCCTTAGCTACGAGCAGTACTTC	CASSQELLSYEQYF
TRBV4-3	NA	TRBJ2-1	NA	TGCGCCAGCAGCCAAGGGGCCTGGGTCCATGAGCAGTTCTTC	CASSQGAWVHEQFF
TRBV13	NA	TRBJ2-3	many	TGTGCCAGCAGCTCCGCGAGGGGGGATACGCAGTATTTT	CASSSARGDTQYF
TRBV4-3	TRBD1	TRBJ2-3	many	TGCGCCAGCAGCCGAGGGACAGGCGTAGGGGATACGCAGTATTTT	CASSRGTGVGDTQYF
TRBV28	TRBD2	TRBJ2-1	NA	TGTGCCAGCAGTTTATTAGGGACTAGCGGGCTCAATGAGCAGTTCTTC	CASSLLGTSGLNEQFF
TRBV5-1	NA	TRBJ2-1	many	TGCGCCAGCAGCTTGGTTGGTAGCTCCTACAATGAGCAGTTCTTC	CASSLVGSSYNEQFF
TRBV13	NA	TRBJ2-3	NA	TGTGCCAGCAGCTTGGCCGGCGAAGGGGTTGATGCAGATACGCAGTATTTT	CASSLAGEGVDADTQYF
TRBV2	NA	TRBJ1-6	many	TGTGCCAGCATGCAGGGTTCCTATAATTCACCCCTCCACTTT	CASMQGSYNSPLHF
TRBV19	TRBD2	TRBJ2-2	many	TGTGCCAGTAGTATATGGGCTAGCGGGACCGGGGAGCTGTTTTTT	CASSIWASGTGELFF
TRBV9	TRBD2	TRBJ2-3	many	TGTGCCAGCAGCTCAACCCCGACTAGCGGCCGCACAGATACGCAGTATTTT	CASSSTPTSGRTDTQYF
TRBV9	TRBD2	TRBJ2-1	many	TGTGCCAGCAGCGTAGATGCGGGAGCGGCTGAGCAGTTCTTC	CASSVDAGAAEQFF
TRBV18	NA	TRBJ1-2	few	TGTGCCAGCTCACCACCTCTGGGGAGGGCCTATGGCTACACCTTC	CASSPPLGRAYGYTF
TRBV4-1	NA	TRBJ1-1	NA	TGCGCCAGCAGACTACGGTTGGGACCGATCGCTGAAGCTTTCTTT	CASRLRLGPIAEAFF
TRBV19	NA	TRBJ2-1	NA	TGTGCCAGTAGTATGGGTTTACCCAATGAGCAGTTCTTC	CASSMGLPNEQFF
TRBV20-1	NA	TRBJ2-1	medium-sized	TGCAGTGCTAAGCGGGTATACTCCTACAATGAGCAGTTCTTC	CSAKRVYSYNEQFF
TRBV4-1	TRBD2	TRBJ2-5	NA	TGCGCCAGCAGCCAAGTCCCCGGGGGGGGAGGGGAGACCCAGTACTTC	CASSQVPGGGGETQYF
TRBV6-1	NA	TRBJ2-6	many	TGTGCCAGCAGTGGGGAGACGCGTCCTAGGTTCTCTGGGGCCAACGTCCTGACTTTC	CASSGETRPRFSGANVLTF
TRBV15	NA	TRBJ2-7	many	TGTGCCACCCTTAAGACGGGATCCTACGAGCAGTACTTC	CATLKTGSYEQYF
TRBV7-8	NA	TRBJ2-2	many	TGTGCCAGCAGCTTATCGGGCGGGGAGCTGTTTTTT	CASSLSGGELFF